The 19 T cell receptor beta chains in this list originate from one sample, sequenced in a study of chemoradiotherapy in HPV16-positive cancers. The data were produced by immunoSEQ multiplex PCR, yet TCRdb's version contains in-frame clones alone and is incomplete. Of under 2,500 clones listed, around 84% are singletons. Sequences were derived from tumor tissue, sampled from a patient who underwent chemoradiotherapy. These receptors came from a human donor with HPV-associated anogenital cancer.

In DNA, the CDR3 is TGCGCCAGCAGCTTGGTCGGACCAGAAAGGGACATTCAGTACTTC. Translated, it gives CASSLVGPERDIQYF. The V gene is TRBV5-1, the J gene TRBJ2-4, with D unclear. The V and J ends lost 0 bases and 8 bases respectively, with 15 bases between them. Germline lookup yields CDR1 SGHRS and CDR2 YFSETQ. This CDR3 spans 15 amino acids.

V usage is TRBV10-3 and J usage is TRBJ2-1; 10 bases are shared with TRBD2. V was pared by 3 bases and J by 2 bases, with 4 bases of the junction left unmatched. CDR3 length equals 16 residues. The germline V gene encodes CDR1 ENHRY and CDR2 SYGVKD. The CDR3 spells CAISDPSGRTYNEQFF. In DNA, the CDR3 is TGTGCCATCAGTGACCCTAGCGGGAGAACCTACAATGAGCAGTTCTTC.

The CDR3: CASSSKTGGGEGYTF. CDR3 DNA: TGCGCCAGCAGCTCTAAGACAGGGGGCGGCGAGGGCTACACCTTC. The chain combines TRBV5-1 with TRBJ1-2; TRBD1 agrees at 10 bases. This CDR3 spans 15 amino acids. Germline lookup yields CDR1 SGHRS and CDR2 YFSETQ. V dropped 3 bases and J dropped 8; count of bases not matched to a gene: 10.

The table lists this clone with a count of one. V gene TRBV7-2 combines with J gene TRBJ2-1; the match to TRBD2 covers 12 bases. The CDR3 runs 15 residues. V shed 7 bases, J shed 7 bases, and the junction held 8 bases outside the gene matches. Germline-derived CDR1 and CDR2 are SGHTA and FQGNSA. The CDR3, as DNA: TGTGCCAGCACCGTTACTAGCGGGGGGTGGAATGAGCAGTTCTTC. It is translated as CASTVTSGGWNEQFF.

This clone has just a few counts. V and J are TRBV6-5 and TRBJ2-7; D is possibly TRBD1 or TRBD2 (5 bases each). Germline values: CDR1 MNHEY, CDR2 SVGAGI. V dropped 7 bases and J dropped 7 bases, with 17 bases sitting between them. The CDR3 covers 13 residues. The CDR3 bases are TGTGCCAGCACCCCGGGACCGGCTTATGAGCAGTACTTC. Amino acids: CASTPGPAYEQYF.

The rearrangement uses TRBV27 and TRBJ1-5; TRBD1 might be the D (6 bases). The CDR3 length is 14 residues. CDR1 is MNHEY, CDR2 SMNVEV, per germline (reference sequence). V was pared by 7 bases and J by 3 bases, with 13 bases between. In nucleotides, the CDR3 is TGTGCCAGCAATCGGGCAGGGGTCAATCAGCCCCAGCATTTT. Encoded protein: CASNRAGVNQPQHF.

This chain uses TRBV30 with TRBJ1-1; D might be TRBD1 (5 bases). V lost 0 bases and J 6 bases, leaving 14 bases between the germline ends. CDR3 length: 14 residues. The germline V gene encodes CDR1 GTSNPN and CDR2 SVGIG (reference sequence). This CDR3 reads CAWSVRGGRSEAFF. The CDR3 bases are TGTGCCTGGAGTGTACGGGGGGGGAGGTCTGAAGCTTTCTTT.

The chain employs TRBV5-1 and TRBJ2-3; possibly TRBD1 for D (6 bases). CDR3 length: 14 amino acids. Germline CDR1 and CDR2: SGHRS and YFSETQ. Trimming stripped 9 bases from V and 3 bases from J, with 17 bases between. The CDR3 spells CATKRKQGTDTQYF. CDR3 DNA sequence: TGCGCCACCAAGAGGAAACAGGGAACAGATACGCAGTATTTT.

About this clone itself: The junction and the germline gene differ at one end; a read error may be behind it. The chain recombines TRBV9 with TRBJ1-5; no firm D call. CDR1 is SGDLS, CDR2 YYNGEE, per germline. The CDR3 is 15 amino acids. The CDR3 bases are TGTGCCAGCAGTGTAGGGCCGGAAGACAATCAGCCCCAGCATTTT. This codes for CASSVGPEDNQPQHF.

This clone was counted once. The rearrangement uses TRBV5-1 and TRBJ2-6, with a weak D call TRBD2 (7 bases). The CDR3 runs 17 residues. The germline gives CDR1 SGHRS, CDR2 YFSETQ. V was cut by 0 bases and J by 4 bases, with 14 bases left in between. As DNA, the CDR3 is TGCGCCAGCAGCTTGGATCGGGGGGCCTCCGGGGCCAACGTCCTGACTTTC. This codes for CASSLDRGASGANVLTF.

J is TRBJ1-6 and V is TRBV7-2, with no clear D. Germline CDR1 SGHTA, CDR2 FQGNSA. The CDR3 extends over 13 amino acids. The V end lost 2 bases, the J end lost 9 bases, and 8 bases lay between the germline ends. The CDR3 nucleotides are TGTGCCAGCAGCTTAAACGTCGGTTCACCCCTCCACTTT. Translating gives CASSLNVGSPLHF.

This clone has just one count. The chain recombines TRBV21-1 with TRBJ1-1. TRBV21-1 is a recognized pseudogene. This CDR3 comprises 13 residues. CDR3 sequence reads: CASSFRTPLVAFF. CDR3 sequence (DNA): TGTGCCAGCAGCTTCCGGACTCCCCTCGTAGCTTTCTTT.

The rearrangement uses TRBV4-1 and TRBJ2-3, with 9 bases identical to TRBD2. This CDR3 has 17 amino acids. Germline CDR1 reads MGHRA; CDR2 reads YSYEKL. V gave up 4 bases and J gave up 1 base; unmatched junction bases: 9. Here the CDR3 DNA reads TGCGCCAGCAGCCGTCTTACTAGCGGGCTTCGCACAGATACGCAGTATTTT. Translated, it gives CASSRLTSGLRTDTQYF.

This chain uses TRBV30 with TRBJ1-6; D may be TRBD1 (6 bases). Germline V gene data show CDR1 as GTSNPN and CDR2 as SVGIG (reference sequence). Trimming took off 1 base at V and 0 bases at J, with 13 bases between the two ends. This CDR3 is 17 amino acids long. The chain's CDR3 is CAWSGGRGSSYNSPLHF. The CDR3 region has the DNA TGTGCCTGGAGTGGGGGCAGGGGAAGCTCCTATAATTCACCCCTCCACTTT.

This clone was detected only a few times. The rearrangement uses TRBV30 and TRBJ1-6; TRBD1 matches at 7 bases. The CDR3 totals 13 residues. V was clipped by 2 bases and J by 12 bases; unmatched bases: 7. Germline V gene sequence: CDR1 GTSNPN, CDR2 SVGIG (reference sequence). Here the CDR3 reads CAWSYSTGRPLHF. Written as DNA, the CDR3 is TGTGCCTGGAGTTACTCGACAGGGAGACCCCTCCACTTT. The full variable domain, in which reference TRBV30 and TRBJ1-6 provide the parts outside the CDR3, is SQTIHQWPATLVQPVGSPLSLECTVEGTSNPNLYWYRQAAGRGLQLLFYSVGIGQISSEVPQNLSASRPQDRQFILSSKKLLLSDSGFYLCAWSYSTGRPLHFGNGTRLTVT.

This clone has more than one count but fewer than ten. The rearrangement links TRBV5-4 to TRBJ2-2, with D tentatively TRBD2 (5 bases). The V end was cut by 4 bases, the J end by 7 bases, with 17 bases between. The CDR3 is 15 amino acids. Germline CDR1 is SGHNT and CDR2 is YYREEE (reference sequence). The chain's CDR3 is CASSQGSGGFGELFF. In DNA, the CDR3 is TGTGCCAGCAGCCAAGGTTCTGGCGGGTTCGGGGAGCTGTTTTTT.

The J gene is TRBJ2-5, the V gene TRBV14; D perhaps matches TRBD2 (6 bases). The CDR3 covers 16 residues. The V end lost 0 bases, the J end lost 2 bases, and 13 bases lay between the germline ends. CDR1 and CDR2 (germline): SGHDN, FVKESK. For the CDR3, the DNA is TGTGCCAGCAGCCAAGAAGAGGGACTGGGTCAAGAGACCCAGTACTTC. Translated, it gives CASSQEEGLGQETQYF. The whole variable domain, remainder taken from reference TRBV14 and TRBJ2-5, is EAGVTQFPSHSVIEKGQTVTLRCDPISGHDNLYWYRRVMGKEIKFLLHFVKESKQDESGMPNNRFLAERTGGTYSTLKVQPAELEDSGVYFCASSQEEGLGQETQYFGPGTRLLVL.

V gene TRBV19 combines with J gene TRBJ2-2, with D perhaps given as TRBD1 or TRBD2 (5 bases each). This CDR3 has 15 residues. Deletions cut 4 bases from V and 4 bases from J, with 13 bases between. The germline CDR1 and CDR2 sequences are LNHDA and SQIVND (reference sequence). The CDR3 coding sequence is TGTGCCAGTAGTAATGGCAGGGCGGGCACCGGGGAGCTGTTTTTT. Amino acids: CASSNGRAGTGELFF.

V is TRBV7-2 and J is TRBJ1-5; D gene uncertain. Per the germline V gene, CDR1 is SGHTA and CDR2 is FQGNSA. Between the trimmed V and J ends, which lost 3 bases and 0 bases, there was a span of 6 bases. The CDR3 is 14 residues long. The CDR3 coding sequence is TGTGCCAGCAGCTTGCGACGTAGCAATCAGCCCCAGCATTTT. This codes for CASSLRRSNQPQHF.